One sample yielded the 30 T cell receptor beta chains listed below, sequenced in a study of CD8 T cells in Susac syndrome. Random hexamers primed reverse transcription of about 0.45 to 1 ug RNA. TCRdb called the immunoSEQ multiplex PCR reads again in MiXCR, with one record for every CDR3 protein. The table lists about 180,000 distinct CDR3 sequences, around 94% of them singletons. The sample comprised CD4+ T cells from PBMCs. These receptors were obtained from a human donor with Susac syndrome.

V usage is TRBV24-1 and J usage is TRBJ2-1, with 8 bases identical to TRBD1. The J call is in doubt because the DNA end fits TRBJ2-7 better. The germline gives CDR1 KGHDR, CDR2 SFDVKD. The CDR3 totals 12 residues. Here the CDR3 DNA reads TGTGCCACCGGGGGACAGGACTACGAGCAGTACTTC. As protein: CATGGQDYEQYF.

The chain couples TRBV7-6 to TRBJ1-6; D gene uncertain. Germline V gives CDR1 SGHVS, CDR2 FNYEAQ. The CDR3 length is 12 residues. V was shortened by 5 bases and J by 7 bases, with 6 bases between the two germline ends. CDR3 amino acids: CASSHVNSPLHF. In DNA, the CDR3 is TGTGCCAGCAGCCACGTAAATTCACCCCTCCACTTT.

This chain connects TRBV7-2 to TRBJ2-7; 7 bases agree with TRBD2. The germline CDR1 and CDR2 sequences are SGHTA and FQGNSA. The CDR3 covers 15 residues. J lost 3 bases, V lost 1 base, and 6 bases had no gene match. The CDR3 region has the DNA TGTGCCAGCAGCTTAGATAGCGGGTCCCTCTACGAGCAGTACTTC. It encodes CASSLDSGSLYEQYF.

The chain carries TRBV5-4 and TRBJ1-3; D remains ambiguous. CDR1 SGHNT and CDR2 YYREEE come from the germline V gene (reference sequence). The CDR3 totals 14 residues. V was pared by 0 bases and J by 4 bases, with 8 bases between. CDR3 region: CASSLDSGGNTIYF. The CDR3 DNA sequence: TGTGCCAGCAGCTTGGACTCGGGAGGAAACACCATATATTTT. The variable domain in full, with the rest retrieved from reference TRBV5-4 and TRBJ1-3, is ETGVTQSPTHLIKTRGQQVTLRCSSQSGHNTVSWYQQALGQGPQFIFQYYREEENGRGNFPPRFSGLQFPNYSSELNVNALELDDSALYLCASSLDSGGNTIYFGEGSWLTVV.

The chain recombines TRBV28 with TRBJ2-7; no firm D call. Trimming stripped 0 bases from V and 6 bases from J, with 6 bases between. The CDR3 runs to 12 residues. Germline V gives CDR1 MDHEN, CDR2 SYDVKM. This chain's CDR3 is CASSLWEFEQYF. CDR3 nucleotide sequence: TGTGCCAGCAGTTTATGGGAGTTCGAGCAGTACTTC.

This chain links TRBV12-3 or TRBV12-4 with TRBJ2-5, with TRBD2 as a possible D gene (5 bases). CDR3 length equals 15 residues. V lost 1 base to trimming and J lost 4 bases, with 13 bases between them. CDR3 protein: CASSLGTGILETQYF. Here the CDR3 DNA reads TGTGCCAGCAGTTTAGGAACGGGAATTTTAGAGACCCAGTACTTC.

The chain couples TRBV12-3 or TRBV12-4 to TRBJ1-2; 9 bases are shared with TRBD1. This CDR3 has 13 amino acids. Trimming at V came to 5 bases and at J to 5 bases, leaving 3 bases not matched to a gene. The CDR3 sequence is CASSIGQGYGYTF. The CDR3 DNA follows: TGTGCCAGCAGTATCGGACAGGGGTATGGCTACACCTTC.

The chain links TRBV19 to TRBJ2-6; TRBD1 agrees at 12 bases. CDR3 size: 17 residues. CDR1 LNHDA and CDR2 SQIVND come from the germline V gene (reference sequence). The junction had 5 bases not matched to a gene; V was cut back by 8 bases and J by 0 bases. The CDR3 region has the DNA TGTGCCAGTCGGAGGGACAGGGGGCTCTCTGGGGCCAACGTCCTGACTTTC. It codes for CASRRDRGLSGANVLTF.

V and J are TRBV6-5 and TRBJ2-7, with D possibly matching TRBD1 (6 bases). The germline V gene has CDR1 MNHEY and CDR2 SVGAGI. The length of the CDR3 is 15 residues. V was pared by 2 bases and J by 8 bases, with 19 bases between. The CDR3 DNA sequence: TGTGCCAGCAGTTACAGTCACGGGGACACTTCTAAGCAGTACTTC. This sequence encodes CASSYSHGDTSKQYF.

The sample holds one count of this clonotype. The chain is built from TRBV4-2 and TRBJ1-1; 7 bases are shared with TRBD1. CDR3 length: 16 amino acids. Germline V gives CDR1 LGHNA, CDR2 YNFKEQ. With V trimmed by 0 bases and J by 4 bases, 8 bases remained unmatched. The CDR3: CASSQDRQGGSTEAFF. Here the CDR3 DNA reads TGTGCCAGCAGCCAAGATAGACAGGGTGGGAGCACTGAAGCTTTCTTT.

CDR3 region: CASSASGTDKGYTF. CDR3 DNA sequence: TGTGCCAGCAGCGCCTCCGGGACGGATAAGGGCTACACCTTC. This rearrangement joins TRBV9 to TRBJ1-2; D is possibly TRBD1 (5 bases). CDR1 is SGDLS, CDR2 YYNGEE, per germline. The length of the CDR3 is 14 residues. V lost 3 bases, J lost 8 bases, and 17 bases lay in between. The full variable domain, its missing parts supplied by reference TRBV9 and TRBJ1-2, is DSGVTQTPKHLITATGQRVTLRCSPRSGDLSVYWYQQSLDQGLQFLIQYYNGEERAKGNILERFSAQQFPDLHSELNLSSLELGDSALYFCASSASGTDKGYTFGSGTRLTVV.

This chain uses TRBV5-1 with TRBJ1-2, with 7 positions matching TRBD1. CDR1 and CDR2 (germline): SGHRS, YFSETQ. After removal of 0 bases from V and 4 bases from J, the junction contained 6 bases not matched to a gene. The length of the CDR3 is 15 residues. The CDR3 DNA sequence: TGCGCCAGCAGCTTGGACACAGGGGCCCTCTATGGCTACACCTTC. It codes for CASSLDTGALYGYTF.

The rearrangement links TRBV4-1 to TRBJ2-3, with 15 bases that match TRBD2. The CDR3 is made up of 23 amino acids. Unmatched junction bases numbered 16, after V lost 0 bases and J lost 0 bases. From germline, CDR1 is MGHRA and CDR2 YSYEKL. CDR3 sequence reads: CASSQDAFLPGLAGGLSTDTQYF. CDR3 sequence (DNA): TGCGCCAGCAGCCAAGATGCCTTTTTACCGGGACTAGCGGGGGGACTAAGCACAGATACGCAGTATTTT.

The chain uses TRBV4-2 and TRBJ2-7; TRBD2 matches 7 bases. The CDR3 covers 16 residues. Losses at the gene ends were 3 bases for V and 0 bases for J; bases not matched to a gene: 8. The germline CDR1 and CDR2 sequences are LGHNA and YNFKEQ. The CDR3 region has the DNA TGTGCCAGCAGCCAGGCATCTGGCGGGAGCTCCTACGAGCAGTACTTC. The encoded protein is CASSQASGGSSYEQYF.

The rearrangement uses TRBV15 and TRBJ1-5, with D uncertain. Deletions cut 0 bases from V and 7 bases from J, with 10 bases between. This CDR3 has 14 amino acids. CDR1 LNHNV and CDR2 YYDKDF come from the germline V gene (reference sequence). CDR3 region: CATSRDLGEQPQHF. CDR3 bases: TGTGCCACCAGCAGAGATCTGGGAGAACAGCCCCAGCATTTT.

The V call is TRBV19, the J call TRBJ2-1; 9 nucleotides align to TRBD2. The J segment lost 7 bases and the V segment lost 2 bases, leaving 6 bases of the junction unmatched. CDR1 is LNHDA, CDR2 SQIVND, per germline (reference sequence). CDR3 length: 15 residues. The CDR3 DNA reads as TGTGCCAGTAGTATATTGCGGGGGGGCGAGAATGAGCAGTTCTTC. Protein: CASSILRGGENEQFF.

This CDR3 is CSPDGQGPTGELFF. The CDR3 bases are TGCAGCCCTGACGGACAGGGACCCACCGGGGAGCTGTTTTTT. The rearrangement uses TRBV29-1 and TRBJ2-2, with 8 positions matching TRBD1. Germline values: CDR1 SQVTM, CDR2 ANQGSEA. This CDR3 is built from 14 residues. With V trimmed by 8 bases and J by 4 bases, 9 bases remained unmatched.

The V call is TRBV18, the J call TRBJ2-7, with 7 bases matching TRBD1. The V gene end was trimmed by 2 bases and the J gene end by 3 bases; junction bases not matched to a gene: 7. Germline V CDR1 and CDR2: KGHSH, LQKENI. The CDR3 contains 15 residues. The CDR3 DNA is TGTGCCAGCTCACCATCGGGGACAGCCTTCTACGAGCAGTACTTC. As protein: CASSPSGTAFYEQYF.

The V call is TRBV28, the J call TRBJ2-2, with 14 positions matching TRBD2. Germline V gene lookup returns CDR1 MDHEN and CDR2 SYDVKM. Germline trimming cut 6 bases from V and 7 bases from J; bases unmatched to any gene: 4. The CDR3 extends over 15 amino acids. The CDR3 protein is CASRPGLAGVGELFF. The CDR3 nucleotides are TGTGCCAGCAGACCGGGACTAGCGGGAGTCGGGGAGCTGTTTTTT.

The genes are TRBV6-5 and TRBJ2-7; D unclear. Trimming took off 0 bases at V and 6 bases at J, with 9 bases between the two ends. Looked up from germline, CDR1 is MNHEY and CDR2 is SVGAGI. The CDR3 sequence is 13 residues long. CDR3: CASSYSPRSEQYF. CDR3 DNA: TGTGCCAGCAGTTACTCGCCCCGCTCCGAGCAGTACTTC.

DNA of the CDR3: TGTGCCAGCAGTTCCCAGTTTAATGAAAAACTGTTTTTT. This codes for CASSSQFNEKLFF. The chain employs TRBV28 and TRBJ1-4; D is undetermined. The CDR3 totals 13 residues. Germline V gene sequence: CDR1 MDHEN, CDR2 SYDVKM. The germline V and J ends were trimmed by 4 bases and 4 bases, with 7 bases remaining between them.

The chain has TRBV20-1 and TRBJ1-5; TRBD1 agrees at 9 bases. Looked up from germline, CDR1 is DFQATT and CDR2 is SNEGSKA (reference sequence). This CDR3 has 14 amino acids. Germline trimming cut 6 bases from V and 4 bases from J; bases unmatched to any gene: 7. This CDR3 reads CSAAGQGDNQPQHF. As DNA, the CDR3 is TGCAGTGCCGCGGGACAGGGAGATAATCAGCCCCAGCATTTT.

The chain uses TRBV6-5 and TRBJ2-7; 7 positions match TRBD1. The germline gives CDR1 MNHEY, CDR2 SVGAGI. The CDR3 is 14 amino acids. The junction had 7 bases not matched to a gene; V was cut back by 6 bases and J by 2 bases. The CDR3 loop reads CASRKTGATYEQYF. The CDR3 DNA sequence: TGTGCCAGCAGGAAAACAGGGGCAACCTACGAGCAGTACTTC.

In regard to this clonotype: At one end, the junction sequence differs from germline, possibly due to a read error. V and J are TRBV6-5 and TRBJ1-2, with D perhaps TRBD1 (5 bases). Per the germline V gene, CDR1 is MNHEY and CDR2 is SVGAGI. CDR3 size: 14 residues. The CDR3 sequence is CASRGNPENYGYSF. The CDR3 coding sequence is TGTGCCAGTCGGGGGAACCCTGAAAACTATGGCTACAGCTTC.

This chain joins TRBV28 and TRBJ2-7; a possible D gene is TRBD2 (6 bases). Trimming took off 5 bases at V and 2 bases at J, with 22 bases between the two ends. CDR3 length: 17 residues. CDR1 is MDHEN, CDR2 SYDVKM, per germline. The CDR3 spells CASSLLGGSNGPYEQYF. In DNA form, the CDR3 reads TGTGCCAGCAGTCTACTCGGAGGGTCTAACGGGCCCTACGAGCAGTACTTC. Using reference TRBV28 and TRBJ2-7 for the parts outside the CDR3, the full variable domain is DVKVTQSSRYLVKRTGEKVFLECVQDMDHENMFWYRQDPGLGLRLIYFSYDVKMKEKGDIPEGYSVSREKKERFSLILESASTNQTSMYLCASSLLGGSNGPYEQYFGPGTRLTVT.

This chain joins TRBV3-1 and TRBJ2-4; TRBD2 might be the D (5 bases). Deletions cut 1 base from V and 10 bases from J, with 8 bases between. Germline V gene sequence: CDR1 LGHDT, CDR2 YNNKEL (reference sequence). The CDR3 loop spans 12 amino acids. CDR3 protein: CASSQAGKIQYF. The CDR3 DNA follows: TGTGCCAGCAGCCAAGCGGGAAAGATTCAGTACTTC.

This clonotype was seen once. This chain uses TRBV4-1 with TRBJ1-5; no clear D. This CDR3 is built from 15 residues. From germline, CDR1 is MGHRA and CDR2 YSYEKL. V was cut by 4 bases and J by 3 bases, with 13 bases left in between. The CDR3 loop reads CASSRWNGINQPQHF. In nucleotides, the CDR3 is TGCGCCAGCAGCCGGTGGAATGGGATCAATCAGCCCCAGCATTTT.

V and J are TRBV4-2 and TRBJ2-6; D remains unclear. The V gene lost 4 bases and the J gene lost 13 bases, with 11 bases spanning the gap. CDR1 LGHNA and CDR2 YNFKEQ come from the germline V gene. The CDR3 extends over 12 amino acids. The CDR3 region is CASSPAMGVLTF. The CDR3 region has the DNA TGTGCCAGCAGCCCCGCGATGGGGGTCCTGACTTTC.

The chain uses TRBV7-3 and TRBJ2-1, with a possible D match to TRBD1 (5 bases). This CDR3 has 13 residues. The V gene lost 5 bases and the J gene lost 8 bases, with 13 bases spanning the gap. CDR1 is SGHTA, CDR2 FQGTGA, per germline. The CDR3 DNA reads TGTGCCAGCAGCATAGATCAGGGCTATGAGCAGTTCTTC. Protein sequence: CASSIDQGYEQFF.

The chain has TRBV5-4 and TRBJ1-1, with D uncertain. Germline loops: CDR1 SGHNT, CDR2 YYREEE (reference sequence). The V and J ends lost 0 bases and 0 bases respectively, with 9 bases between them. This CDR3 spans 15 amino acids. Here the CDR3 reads CASSLAGRLNTEAFF. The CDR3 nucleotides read TGTGCCAGCAGCTTGGCGGGCAGGTTGAACACTGAAGCTTTCTTT. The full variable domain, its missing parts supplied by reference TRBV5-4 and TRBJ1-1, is ETGVTQSPTHLIKTRGQQVTLRCSSQSGHNTVSWYQQALGQGPQFIFQYYREEENGRGNFPPRFSGLQFPNYSSELNVNALELDDSALYLCASSLAGRLNTEAFFGQGTRLTVV.